These 17 T cell receptor beta chains originate from one sample sequenced in a study of T cells after yellow fever vaccination. TCRdb ran MiXCR on the 5' RACE reads and lists one entry per CDR3 protein. The table has around 300,000 distinct CDR3 sequences, under 15% seen once. Sample: CD4+ T cells sorted from PBMCs, taken 45 days after the yellow fever booster vaccination. These receptors were taken from a man aged 25 to 40 who received the YFV17D yellow fever vaccine.

This clonotype appeared a few times. This sequence joins TRBV12-3 or TRBV12-4 and TRBJ2-7; D might be TRBD2 (6 bases). V gave up 3 bases and J gave up 4 bases, with 16 bases separating them. The CDR3 length is 15 residues. The CDR3 DNA follows: TGTGCCAGCAGTTTTGTCGGGCGCGGGGCGTACGAGCAGTACTTC. Translating gives CASSFVGRGAYEQYF.

CDR3 DNA sequence: TGTGCCAGCAGCTCTCCTCGGACTGGGGCCAACGTCCTGACTTTC. Translation gives CASSSPRTGANVLTF. The chain carries TRBV5-4 and TRBJ2-6, with D unresolved. The CDR3 spans 15 residues. The germline V gene has CDR1 SGHNT and CDR2 YYREEE (reference sequence). V was trimmed by 3 bases and J by 2 bases, leaving 9 bases between them.

V and J are TRBV12-3 or TRBV12-4 and TRBJ2-3; D possibly corresponds to TRBD2 (7 bases). Deletions cut 2 bases from V and 4 bases from J, with 10 bases between. The CDR3 runs to 14 residues. This CDR3 reads CASSLMGGPDTQYF. CDR3 bases: TGTGCCAGCAGTTTAATGGGGGGGCCAGATACGCAGTATTTT.

This clonotype was seen repeatedly, ten times or more. The chain combines TRBV7-2 with TRBJ1-6; perhaps TRBD1 as D (5 bases). This CDR3 is built from 15 residues. The V gene's germline CDR1 is SGHTA and CDR2 FQGNSA. The V end was cut by 6 bases, the J end by 7 bases, with 16 bases between. The CDR3 DNA sequence: TGTGCCAGCAGTACCCGCGGGGGTCCCAATTCACCCCTCCACTTT. This sequence encodes CASSTRGGPNSPLHF.

The chain joins TRBV20-1 to TRBJ2-2; D remains ambiguous. V was pared by 5 bases and J by 4 bases, with 11 bases between. The CDR3 consists of 13 residues. The V gene's germline CDR1 is DFQATT and CDR2 SNEGSKA (reference sequence). The CDR3 DNA reads as TGCAGTGCTCCAGGTTGGAGCACCGGGGAGCTGTTTTTT. Its protein is CSAPGWSTGELFF.

This clonotype has only a few counts. The chain has TRBV7-9 and TRBJ2-1, with D unclear. The V gene's germline CDR1 is SEHNR and CDR2 FQNEAQ (reference sequence). V was trimmed by 1 base and J by 7 bases, leaving 8 bases between them. The CDR3 is 13 residues long. CDR3: CASSLDWGNEQFF. The CDR3 DNA follows: TGTGCCAGCAGCTTAGATTGGGGTAATGAGCAGTTCTTC.

The chain is built from TRBV18 and TRBJ1-6; 8 positions agree with TRBD1. With V trimmed by 3 bases and J by 9 bases, 1 base remained unmatched. The CDR3 loop spans 13 amino acids. Germline CDR1 reads KGHSH; CDR2 reads LQKENI. Here the CDR3 reads CASSPDRGSPLHF. CDR3 nucleotides: TGTGCCAGCTCACCTGACAGGGGTTCACCCCTCCACTTT.

CDR3 amino acids: CASSIWTGGELFF. Written as DNA, the CDR3 is TGTGCCAGCAGCATCTGGACAGGGGGGGAGCTGTTTTTT. The V gene is TRBV7-3, the J gene TRBJ2-2; 8 bases fit TRBD1. The CDR3 runs to 13 residues. The V gene end was trimmed by 5 bases and the J gene end by 8 bases; junction bases not matched to a gene: 4. Germline V gene sequence: CDR1 SGHTA, CDR2 FQGTGA.

The DNA of the CDR3 is TGCAGTGCCCCGACTCTCCCAGCGGTGGGGACCCAGTACTTC. This encodes CSAPTLPAVGTQYF. The chain uses TRBV20-1 and TRBJ2-5; tentative D call: TRBD2 (5 bases). Germline V CDR1 and CDR2: DFQATT, SNEGSKA (reference sequence). The CDR3 loop spans 14 amino acids. V shed 6 bases and J shed 7 bases, with 21 bases lying between them.

The chain recombines TRBV20-1 with TRBJ2-3; the D gene is possibly TRBD1 (6 bases). This CDR3 region has 14 residues. CDR1 is DFQATT and CDR2 is SNEGSKA in the germline V gene (reference sequence). V was shortened by 6 bases and J by 4 bases, with 17 bases between the two germline ends. DNA of the CDR3: TGCAGTGCCGGGTGGCAGGGGAGAGCAGATACGCAGTATTTT. Amino acids: CSAGWQGRADTQYF.

The chain combines TRBV18 with TRBJ1-3; perhaps TRBD1 as D (5 bases). Germline CDR1 reads KGHSH; CDR2 reads LQKENI. This CDR3 region has 16 residues. The V and J ends lost 3 bases and 1 base respectively, with 13 bases between them. CDR3: CASSPDNVRSGNTIYF. For the CDR3, the DNA is TGTGCCAGCTCACCGGACAACGTCCGGTCTGGAAACACCATATATTTT.

This clonotype was picked up a small number of times. The chain uses TRBV4-3 and TRBJ2-2, with TRBD2 matching 7 bases. The CDR3 covers 17 residues. CDR1 and CDR2 from the germline V gene are LGHNA and YSLEER. The V segment lost 2 bases and the J segment 1 base; nucleotides outside the gene matches: 7. Here the CDR3 reads CASSQLWAGVNTGELFF. The DNA for the CDR3 is TGCGCCAGCAGCCAACTTTGGGCGGGAGTGAACACCGGGGAGCTGTTTTTT.

The chain recombines TRBV29-1 with TRBJ2-5, with TRBD1 identical over 7 bases. Trimming cost V 7 bases and J 2 bases; bases outside gene matches: 4. This CDR3 is built from 12 residues. Germline values: CDR1 SQVTM, CDR2 ANQGSEA. CDR3 loop: CSGYRGQETQYF. In DNA, the CDR3 is TGCAGCGGCTACAGGGGACAAGAGACCCAGTACTTC.

This clonotype was counted many times. The chain carries TRBV3-1 and TRBJ2-5; D remains ambiguous. The germline CDR1 and CDR2 sequences are LGHDT and YNNKEL (reference sequence). The CDR3 loop spans 14 amino acids. Trimming left V 2 bases short and J 4 bases short, with 11 bases between. CDR3 sequence reads: CASSQTYSGETQYF. CDR3 nucleotide sequence: TGTGCCAGCAGCCAAACCTACTCGGGAGAGACCCAGTACTTC.

The genes are TRBV3-1 and TRBJ2-2; D is perhaps TRBD2 (5 bases). This CDR3 region has 15 residues. The V and J ends lost 3 bases and 6 bases respectively, with 14 bases between them. The germline V gene has CDR1 LGHDT and CDR2 YNNKEL (reference sequence). Written as DNA, the CDR3 is TGTGCCAGCAGCCAGACTCAACTAGTCTCCGGGGAGCTGTTTTTT. This translates into CASSQTQLVSGELFF. Combining the CDR3 with reference TRBV3-1 and TRBJ2-2 gives the whole variable domain DTAVSQTPKYLVTQMGNDKSIKCEQNLGHDTMYWYKQDSKKFLKIMFSYNNKELIINETVPNRFSPKSPDKAHLNLHINSLELGDSAVYFCASSQTQLVSGELFFGEGSRLTVL.

The rearrangement links TRBV10-3 to TRBJ1-6; the match to TRBD1 covers 7 bases. CDR3 size: 15 residues. Germline V gene data show CDR1 as ENHRY and CDR2 as SYGVKD. The V gene end was trimmed by 2 bases and the J gene end by 10 bases; junction bases not matched to a gene: 8. The DNA for the CDR3 is TGTGCCATCAGTGAGAAGACAGGGCTGGGATCACCCCTCCACTTT. It encodes CAISEKTGLGSPLHF.

At least ten counts were recorded for this clonotype. The rearrangement links TRBV6-5 to TRBJ2-7, with TRBD2 matching over 10 bases. Germline trimming cut 2 bases from V and 2 bases from J; bases unmatched to any gene: 6. This CDR3 has 16 amino acids. Germline V lookup: CDR1 MNHEY, CDR2 SVGAGI. The CDR3 DNA is TGTGCCAGCAGTTACCGCTGGACTAGCGGAGCCTACGAGCAGTACTTC. It translates to CASSYRWTSGAYEQYF.